Each of the 29 T cell receptor beta chains below was sequenced from the same sample in a study of blood T cell repertoires in COVID-19. Libraries were prepared by immunoSEQ multiplex PCR; TCRdb keeps only in-frame clonotypes and omits some of them. The repertoire holds 200,000 to 250,000 clones, almost 85% seen once, with 4% in the top ten. The sample consisted of peripheral blood. Every receptor here comes from a man aged 50 to 60 with acute or convalescent COVID-19.

J is TRBJ1-1 and V is TRBV15; 11 nucleotides line up with TRBD1. Per germline, CDR1 LNHNV and CDR2 YYDKDF (reference sequence). The CDR3 length is 18 residues. V dropped 5 bases and J dropped 3; count of bases not matched to a gene: 14. As DNA, the CDR3 is TGTGCCACCAGCGGGGTTCCGGGACAGGGGGTTTGGGACACTGAAGCTTTCTTT. It translates to CATSGVPGQGVWDTEAFF.

This chain uses TRBV7-9 with TRBJ2-7, with 8 positions matching TRBD2. J was trimmed by 3 bases and V by 3 bases; bases with no gene match: 4. Germline CDR1 reads SEHNR; CDR2 reads FQNEAQ (reference sequence). The CDR3 consists of 14 residues. The CDR3 is CASSFTSGLYEQYF. The CDR3 DNA reads as TGTGCCAGCAGCTTTACTAGCGGCCTCTACGAGCAGTACTTC.

This chain uses TRBV30 with TRBJ1-5, with D tentatively TRBD1 (6 bases). Germline CDR1 is GTSNPN and CDR2 is SVGIG (reference sequence). This CDR3 comprises 13 residues. The V and J ends lost 4 bases and 7 bases respectively, with 14 bases between them. CDR3 DNA sequence: TGTGCCTGGAATACAGGGTCTGGACAGCCCCAGCATTTT. Its translation: CAWNTGSGQPQHF. The full variable domain, its missing parts supplied by reference TRBV30 and TRBJ1-5, is SQTIHQWPATLVQPVGSPLSLECTVEGTSNPNLYWYRQAAGRGLQLLFYSVGIGQISSEVPQNLSASRPQDRQFILSSKKLLLSDSGFYLCAWNTGSGQPQHFGDGTRLSIL.

This chain links TRBV19 with TRBJ1-3; no clear D. Germline V lookup: CDR1 LNHDA, CDR2 SQIVND (reference sequence). CDR3 length equals 13 residues. V was clipped by 8 bases and J by 0 bases, with 8 bases between them. This chain's CDR3 is CASVKSSGNTIYF. Written as DNA, the CDR3 is TGTGCCAGTGTTAAGAGCTCTGGAAACACCATATATTTT.

The sample holds one count of this clone. The chain recombines TRBV2 with TRBJ1-2; 7 nucleotides align to TRBD1. The CDR3 sequence is 13 residues long. The germline CDR1 and CDR2 sequences are SNHLY and FYNNEI. Trimming took 10 bases from V and 0 from J; bases not matched to a gene: 5. Here the CDR3 reads CATRQGPNYGYTF. As DNA, the CDR3 is TGTGCCACCCGACAGGGACCTAACTATGGCTACACCTTC.

A single count supports this clone. This sequence joins TRBV5-4 and TRBJ1-5; 7 nucleotides align to TRBD1. V shed 4 bases, J shed 5 bases, and the junction held 6 bases outside the gene matches. From germline, CDR1 is SGHNT and CDR2 YYREEE (reference sequence). The CDR3 loop spans 14 amino acids. The CDR3 DNA reads TGTGCCAGCAGCACCGGGACAGTTGATCAGCCCCAGCATTTT. Residues: CASSTGTVDQPQHF.

The J gene is TRBJ1-3, the V gene TRBV6-5, with 7 bases matching TRBD1. In germline, CDR1 is MNHEY, CDR2 SVGAGI. CDR3 size: 16 residues. The V gene end was trimmed by 0 bases and the J gene end by 3 bases; junction bases not matched to a gene: 5. The CDR3 sequence: CASSYSAGGGGNTIYF. CDR3 DNA: TGTGCCAGCAGTTACTCCGCAGGGGGAGGTGGAAACACCATATATTTT.

The sample holds one count of this clone. CDR3 in DNA: TGTGCCAGCAGCCAAGATTTCGGGGAGGAAGATACGCAGTATTTT. The encoded protein is CASSQDFGEEDTQYF. This chain links TRBV4-2 with TRBJ2-3, with D tentatively TRBD2 (6 bases). The V and J ends lost 0 bases and 5 bases respectively, with 12 bases between them. This CDR3 has 15 residues. Germline V lookup: CDR1 LGHNA, CDR2 YNFKEQ.

The genes are TRBV18 and TRBJ1-1; the D is unclear. V was trimmed by 2 bases and J by 1 base, leaving 11 bases between them. This CDR3 comprises 15 residues. CDR1 is KGHSH and CDR2 is LQKENI in the germline V gene. The DNA for the CDR3 is TGTGCCAGCTCACCATGGGAGTGGGGGAACACTGAAGCTTTCTTT. It encodes CASSPWEWGNTEAFF.

The chain is built from TRBV30 and TRBJ1-6; the match to TRBD1 covers 10 bases. Germline CDR1 GTSNPN, CDR2 SVGIG (reference sequence). The CDR3 is 15 residues long. Trimming removed 3 bases from V and 10 bases from J; junction bases left unmatched: 9. Here the CDR3 DNA reads TGTGCCTGGAGGGGCCCGGGACAGGGGAAGTCACCCCTCCACTTT. This codes for CAWRGPGQGKSPLHF.

The chain employs TRBV5-1 and TRBJ2-7; TRBD2 is a possible D gene (5 bases). Trimming cost V 2 bases and J 7 bases, with 13 bases left between them. This CDR3 is built from 13 residues. CDR1 is SGHRS and CDR2 is YFSETQ in the germline V gene. The DNA for the CDR3 is TGCGCCAGCAGCTTAACTAGTAATCGGGAGCAGTACTTC. As protein: CASSLTSNREQYF.

This sequence joins TRBV5-4 and TRBJ1-2, with D possibly being TRBD1 (5 bases). Between the trimmed V and J ends, which lost 4 bases and 0 bases, there was a span of 13 bases. This CDR3 contains 15 residues. The V gene's germline CDR1 is SGHNT and CDR2 YYREEE (reference sequence). Written as DNA, the CDR3 is TGTGCCAGCAGCGACTTGTCGGGGGCTAACTATGGCTACACCTTC. This encodes CASSDLSGANYGYTF.

The rearrangement links TRBV6-1 to TRBJ1-1; 8 nucleotides align to TRBD1. The CDR3 runs to 16 residues. The V gene end was trimmed by 4 bases and the J gene end by 2 bases; junction bases not matched to a gene: 9. CDR1 MNHNS and CDR2 SASEGT come from the germline V gene. CDR3 region: CASSAPAGTGNTEAFF. In DNA, the CDR3 is TGTGCCAGCAGTGCCCCGGCCGGGACAGGTAACACTGAAGCTTTCTTT.

The chain uses TRBV7-6 and TRBJ1-4; D is undetermined. This CDR3 is built from 15 residues. Germline values: CDR1 SGHVS, CDR2 FNYEAQ. Between the trimmed V and J ends, which lost 0 bases and 8 bases, there was a span of 13 bases. CDR3 residues: CASSLASHTTEKLFF. The DNA of the CDR3 is TGTGCCAGCAGCTTAGCCTCACATACTACCGAAAAACTGTTTTTT.

The J gene is TRBJ2-3, the V gene TRBV13, with 11 bases that match TRBD2. This CDR3 has 15 residues. The ends lost 8 bases at V and 0 bases at J; junction bases unmatched: 4. Germline values: CDR1 PRHDT, CDR2 FYEKMQ (reference sequence). The CDR3 DNA follows: TGTGCCAGCTTTGGACTAGCGGGCAGCACAGATACGCAGTATTTT. Protein: CASFGLAGSTDTQYF.

The chain carries TRBV11-2 and TRBJ2-2, with 8 nucleotides matching TRBD2. V shed 1 base, J shed 5 bases, and the junction held 6 bases outside the gene matches. Germline V gene data show CDR1 as SGHAT and CDR2 as FQNNGV. The length of the CDR3 is 16 residues. CDR3: CASSLGGGRWTGELFF. CDR3 DNA: TGTGCCAGCAGCTTAGGCGGGGGGCGCTGGACCGGGGAGCTGTTTTTT.

V is TRBV29-1 and J is TRBJ2-5, with no clear D. The V gene lost 0 bases and the J gene lost 5 bases, with 7 bases spanning the gap. The CDR3 sequence is 12 residues long. Germline V lookup: CDR1 SQVTM, CDR2 ANQGSEA. The CDR3 DNA sequence: TGCAGCGTTGAAGAGACCGGGGAGACCCAGTACTTC. Its translation: CSVEETGETQYF.

CDR3 amino acids: CASTITGRGYTF. The DNA for the CDR3 is TGTGCCAGCACCATAACAGGGCGCGGCTACACCTTC. The J gene is TRBJ1-2, the V gene TRBV13; D perhaps matches TRBD1 (6 bases). The CDR3 consists of 12 residues. Deletions cut 7 bases from V and 8 bases from J, with 14 bases between. Per germline, CDR1 PRHDT and CDR2 FYEKMQ (reference sequence).

The chain has TRBV9 and TRBJ2-2, with 7 bases fitting TRBD2. V shed 3 bases, J shed 6 bases, and the junction held 5 bases outside the gene matches. The CDR3 has 14 amino acids. In germline, CDR1 is SGDLS, CDR2 YYNGEE. CDR3 residues: CASSAGGSAGELFF. The CDR3 DNA sequence: TGTGCCAGCAGCGCCGGGGGGTCCGCCGGGGAGCTGTTTTTT.

For the CDR3, the DNA is TGTGCCAGCAGCTTATTAGAGTCAAACACCGGGGAGCTGTTTTTT. It translates to CASSLLESNTGELFF. The V gene is TRBV7-9, the J gene TRBJ2-2; D is undetermined. There are 15 residues in the CDR3. The V end was cut by 2 bases, the J end by 2 bases, with 9 bases between. Germline-derived CDR1 and CDR2 are SEHNR and FQNEAQ (reference sequence).

The chain links TRBV4-2 to TRBJ2-7; TRBD2 agrees at 10 bases. CDR3 length equals 15 residues. V shed 2 bases, J shed 6 bases, and the junction held 7 bases outside the gene matches. CDR1 and CDR2 from the germline V gene are LGHNA and YNFKEQ. The CDR3 region is CASSQTSSGRGEQYF. The CDR3 DNA reads as TGTGCCAGCAGCCAAACCTCTAGCGGGAGAGGCGAGCAGTACTTC.

This clone was found a few times. The V gene is TRBV5-6, the J gene TRBJ2-2; the D gene is possibly TRBD1 (5 bases). Germline-derived CDR1 and CDR2 are SGHDT and YYEEEE. This CDR3 has 17 residues. V was cut by 0 bases and J by 3 bases, with 15 bases left in between. CDR3 nucleotide sequence: TGTGCCAGCAGCTTGGCCTGGGCAGGGTTGGACACCGGGGAGCTGTTTTTT. Translating it yields CASSLAWAGLDTGELFF.

The J gene is TRBJ1-1, the V gene TRBV30, with a weak D call TRBD1 (6 bases). This CDR3 contains 14 residues. CDR1 GTSNPN and CDR2 SVGIG come from the germline V gene (reference sequence). With 3 bases removed from V and 5 bases from J, the gap between germline ends came to 16 bases. Here the CDR3 DNA reads TGTGCCTGGAGGCGCCCAGGGGAGGGGACTGAAGCTTTCTTT. This codes for CAWRRPGEGTEAFF.

The genes are TRBV12-5 and TRBJ2-1; 10 positions agree with TRBD2. CDR1 LGHNT and CDR2 FRNRAP come from the germline V gene. V was clipped by 4 bases and J by 3 bases; unmatched bases: 6. This CDR3 region has 16 residues. Here the CDR3 reads CASGSPGTSVYNEQFF. CDR3 sequence (DNA): TGTGCTAGTGGTTCTCCCGGGACTAGCGTCTACAATGAGCAGTTCTTC. Variable domain in full (rest from reference TRBV12-5 and TRBJ2-1): DARVTQTPRHKVTEMGQEVTMRCQPILGHNTVFWYRQTMMQGLELLAYFRNRAPLDDSGMPKDRFSAEMPDATLATLKIQPSEPRDSAVYFCASGSPGTSVYNEQFFGPGTRLTVL.

This clone was detected once. V usage is TRBV11-3 and J usage is TRBJ1-1; 9 bases line up with TRBD1. The V gene end was trimmed by 0 bases and the J gene end by 8 bases; junction bases not matched to a gene: 1. Germline loops: CDR1 SGHNT, CDR2 YENEEA. This CDR3 is 13 amino acids long. CDR3 protein: CASSLEGTGEAFF. Here the CDR3 DNA reads TGTGCCAGCAGCTTAGAAGGGACAGGGGAAGCTTTCTTT.

This chain links TRBV2 with TRBJ2-2; possible D gene TRBD1, 6 bases. The CDR3 is 16 amino acids. The germline gives CDR1 SNHLY, CDR2 FYNNEI. V dropped 5 bases and J dropped 1 base, with 14 bases sitting between them. The CDR3 DNA reads as TGTGCCAGCAGTAACCCTGTACAGGGGAACACCGGGGAGCTGTTTTTT. This translates into CASSNPVQGNTGELFF.

The chain is built from TRBV19 and TRBJ1-2; a weak D match, TRBD1 (6 bases). The CDR3 is 13 residues long. CDR1 and CDR2 (germline): LNHDA, SQIVND (reference sequence). Trimming pared 9 bases from V and 8 bases from J, leaving 19 bases between. CDR3 in amino acids: CASATAGAGGYTF. CDR3 bases: TGTGCCAGCGCGACAGCGGGGGCCGGCGGCTACACCTTC.

V usage is TRBV5-1 and J usage is TRBJ1-5, with 8 bases that match TRBD1. V lost 0 bases to trimming and J lost 4 bases; unmatched junction nucleotides: 6. The CDR3 runs to 16 residues. CDR1 and CDR2 from the germline V gene are SGHRS and YFSETQ. The CDR3 loop is CASSLEGTGQNQPQHF. CDR3 DNA sequence: TGCGCCAGCAGCTTGGAAGGGACAGGCCAAAATCAGCCCCAGCATTTT. Full variable domain (missing parts from reference TRBV5-1 and TRBJ1-5): KAGVTQTPRYLIKTRGQQVTLSCSPISGHRSVSWYQQTPGQGLQFLFEYFSETQRNKGNFPGRFSGRQFSNSRSEMNVSTLELGDSALYLCASSLEGTGQNQPQHFGDGTRLSIL.

The CDR3 sequence: CASSPFGTGIYNSPLHF. Written as DNA, the CDR3 is TGTGCCAGCTCACCATTCGGGACAGGGATTTATAATTCACCCCTCCACTTT. The chain links TRBV18 to TRBJ1-6, with 9 bases matching TRBD1. The V and J ends lost 2 bases and 4 bases, in that order; junction bases with no gene match: 6. Germline V gene sequence: CDR1 KGHSH, CDR2 LQKENI. There are 17 residues in the CDR3.